The clone carrying this TCR beta chain has just one count. What it binds is unknown. Clones were read by immunoSEQ multiplex PCR, and TCRdb kept only the in-frame ones, dropping some. The repertoire holds 100,000 to 130,000 clones, around nine tenths seen once, with 22% in the top ten. The germline CDR1 and CDR2 sequences are SQVTM and ANQGSEA. V shed 0 bases, J shed 0 bases, and the junction held 1 base outside the gene matches. The CDR3 loop spans 14 amino acids. The data were taken from a study of T cell responses to AZD1222 COVID-19 vaccine. At the level of the study: Second-dose intervals near 4 or 12 weeks were combined.

Findings and limits, study-wide: Clonal diversity was possibly underestimated; the donors were predominantly white British and more often female. Repertoires were collected only later (after the peak T cell response had occurred). Recipients of two AZD1222 doses showed rising Spike-specific TCR breadth and depth.

The chain combines TRBV29-1 with TRBJ2-7; TRBD1 matches 8 bases. The sequence derives from an adult in good health. The sample was peripheral blood, taken on day 0 of AZD1222 vaccination. CDR3: CSVEDDRGSYEQYF. The CDR3 DNA reads TGCAGCGTTGAAGACGACAGGGGCTCCTACGAGCAGTACTTC.